The entry below gives a single T cell receptor beta chain sequence along with its context. This entry is derived from a study of blood T cell repertoires in COVID-19. In the study overall: COVID-19 samples, acute and convalescent, were from the United States, Italy and Spain. Sources were T cells, B-cell-depleted T cells, or PBMCs; the material itself was cDNA or gDNA.

This CDR3 has 14 residues. CDR1 SGHRS and CDR2 YFSETQ come from the germline V gene. Trimming took 2 bases from V and 0 from J, leaving 8 bases between them. Original methodology: Nucleated cell number was recorded as an estimate derived from reference gene primer amplification. Method: immunoSEQ multiplex PCR; TCRdb's copy keeps in-frame clones and lacks some. That table supplies the V and J calls and clone size; D and trimming were determined from the DNA. This sample has tens of thousands of clones, with approximately 94% found just once. This clonotype originated in a man between 65 and 80 years old with active COVID-19. The gene calls are TRBV5-1 and TRBJ1-2; D gene uncertain. Source material: peripheral blood. This CDR3 reads CASSLGGANYGYTF. CDR3 bases: TGCGCCAGCAGCTTAGGAGGAGCTAACTATGGCTACACCTTC. Combining the CDR3 with reference TRBV5-1 and TRBJ1-2 gives the whole variable domain KAGVTQTPRYLIKTRGQQVTLSCSPISGHRSVSWYQQTPGQGLQFLFEYFSETQRNKGNFPGRFSGRQFSNSRSEMNVSTLELGDSALYLCASSLGGANYGYTFGSGTRLTVV.